A single sample is the source of the 27 T cell receptor beta chains below, sequenced in a study of PD-1 blockade in classical Hodgkin lymphoma. Assay used: immunoSEQ multiplex PCR; TCRdb lists only in-frame clones, some missing. The sample contains some 52,000 clones, around nine tenths of which appear only once. Time point noted: cycle 4 day 1 (C4D1), after about 6 weeks of nivolumab. Patients all relapsed after autologous stem cell transplantation, and there was variation in brentuximab vedotin exposure. The sequencing here drew on peripheral blood mononuclear cells (PBMCs), taken before the fourth cycle of nivolumab. These receptors originate from a human donor with classical Hodgkin lymphoma.

The chain has TRBV4-1 and TRBJ2-3; TRBD2 matches 8 bases. The ends lost 0 bases at V and 4 bases at J; junction bases unmatched: 3. The CDR3 covers 15 residues. Germline CDR1 is MGHRA and CDR2 is YSYEKL. As DNA, the CDR3 is TGCGCCAGCAGCCAAGATGGGACTAGTGCAGATACGCAGTATTTT. Translation: CASSQDGTSADTQYF.

The gene calls are TRBV6-1 and TRBJ1-4, with TRBD1 matching over 8 bases. V gave up 1 base and J gave up 17 bases; unmatched junction bases: 9. This CDR3 spans 13 amino acids. Germline V gene data show CDR1 as MNHNS and CDR2 as SASEGT. CDR3 bases: TGTGCCAGCAGTGAAGTCTTAACAGGGGGTGGTTTTTTT. This gives the protein CASSEVLTGGGFF.

The rearrangement uses TRBV6-1 and TRBJ2-4; 7 nucleotides match TRBD1. The ends lost 5 bases at V and 1 base at J; junction bases unmatched: 8. Germline CDR1 MNHNS, CDR2 SASEGT. CDR3 length: 16 residues. The CDR3 protein is CASSQEGAGAKNIQYF. CDR3 in DNA: TGTGCCAGCAGTCAAGAGGGGGCCGGGGCCAAAAACATTCAGTACTTC.

The chain is built from TRBV5-1 and TRBJ2-3, with 8 bases aligning to TRBD2. The V segment lost 1 base and the J segment 2 bases; nucleotides outside the gene matches: 3. From germline, CDR1 is SGHRS and CDR2 YFSETQ. The CDR3 length is 15 residues. This chain's CDR3 is CASSLLAGFTDTQYF. The CDR3 coding sequence is TGCGCCAGCAGCTTGTTAGCGGGATTCACAGATACGCAGTATTTT.

By share, this clone counts as medium-sized. This chain connects TRBV7-9 to TRBJ1-4; D unclear. Germline CDR1 is SEHNR and CDR2 is FQNEAQ (reference sequence). V lost 6 bases and J lost 4, with 12 bases in between. The CDR3 has 14 amino acids. DNA of the CDR3: TGTGCCAGCAGGGACGGTGGGGTTAATGAAAAACTGTTTTTT. It is translated as CASRDGGVNEKLFF.

The CDR3 nucleotides are TGCGCCAGCAGGCCGGCTAGCGGGGGGGCTAGAGATACGCAGTATTTT. Amino acids: CASRPASGGARDTQYF. This chain joins TRBV4-3 and TRBJ2-3, with 12 bases lining up with TRBD2. J lost 5 bases, V lost 6 bases, and 9 bases had no gene match. In germline, CDR1 is LGHNA, CDR2 YSLEER. CDR3 length: 16 residues.

V gene TRBV5-3 combines with J gene TRBJ2-5; maybe TRBD2 (5 bases). TRBV5-3 is an ORF; its function is uncertain. V was clipped by 3 bases and J by 6 bases, with 21 bases between them. This CDR3 region has 16 residues. Here the CDR3 reads CARSYQRTGNGKTQYF. CDR3 nucleotide sequence: TGTGCCAGAAGCTATCAAAGGACGGGGAATGGGAAGACCCAGTACTTC.

The CDR3 DNA reads TGCGCCAGCAGCCCCCAAAGGGGGGACACCGGGGAGCTGTTTTTT. Translated, it gives CASSPQRGDTGELFF. The chain carries TRBV5-1 and TRBJ2-2; the D call may be TRBD1 or TRBD2 (6 bases each). The CDR3 length is 15 residues. The germline V gene encodes CDR1 SGHRS and CDR2 YFSETQ. V was shortened by 4 bases and J by 3 bases, with 13 bases between the two germline ends.

The chain employs TRBV5-6 and TRBJ2-1; 9 positions agree with TRBD2. The CDR3 extends over 15 amino acids. Germline CDR1 and CDR2: SGHDT and YYEEEE. The J segment lost 6 bases and the V segment lost 6 bases, leaving 10 bases of the junction unmatched. This CDR3 reads CASMIAGALSNEQFF. CDR3 sequence (DNA): TGTGCCAGCATGATAGCGGGAGCCCTAAGCAATGAGCAGTTCTTC.

V and J are TRBV7-9 and TRBJ1-3; D ambiguous. Germline V gene sequence: CDR1 SEHNR, CDR2 FQNEAQ (reference sequence). This CDR3 region has 14 residues. The V end was cut by 5 bases, the J end by 1 base, with 9 bases between. DNA for the CDR3: TGTGCCAGCAGCCGAGACGGTTCTGGAAACACCATATATTTT. This encodes CASSRDGSGNTIYF.

The V gene is TRBV11-2, the J gene TRBJ2-4, with TRBD2 as a possible D gene (5 bases). The V end lost 4 bases, the J end lost 5 bases, and 12 bases lay between the germline ends. CDR3 size: 14 residues. From germline, CDR1 is SGHAT and CDR2 FQNNGV. The CDR3 DNA reads TGTGCCAGCAGCTCCCCGGGCGGGCAAAACATTCAGTACTTC. It codes for CASSSPGGQNIQYF.

The chain links TRBV18 to TRBJ1-1, with TRBD1 as a possible D gene (6 bases). Germline-derived CDR1 and CDR2 are KGHSH and LQKENI. This CDR3 comprises 14 residues. Trimming removed 5 bases from V and 4 bases from J, with 14 bases in between. In nucleotides, the CDR3 is TGTGCCAGCTCAGGCCAACAGGGAGCCACTGAAGCTTTCTTT. Translating it yields CASSGQQGATEAFF.

This CDR3 is CASSVGRGTGELFF. The CDR3 DNA sequence: TGTGCCAGCAGCGTAGGCAGGGGCACCGGGGAGCTGTTTTTT. The chain uses TRBV9 and TRBJ2-2; D is possibly TRBD1 (6 bases). The CDR3 consists of 14 residues. The V end was cut by 0 bases, the J end by 4 bases, with 7 bases between. The germline V gene has CDR1 SGDLS and CDR2 YYNGEE.

This clone appeared a few times. The V call is TRBV5-4, the J call TRBJ1-1; D unclear. V shed 0 bases and J shed 2 bases, with 5 bases lying between them. This CDR3 contains 13 residues. Germline V gene sequence: CDR1 SGHNT, CDR2 YYREEE (reference sequence). CDR3 sequence (DNA): TGTGCCAGCAGCTTGGGGGAAAACACTGAAGCTTTCTTT. Amino acid sequence: CASSLGENTEAFF.

The chain couples TRBV19 to TRBJ2-7; the match to TRBD1 covers 9 bases. With V trimmed by 4 bases and J by 5 bases, 9 bases remained unmatched. Germline V gives CDR1 LNHDA, CDR2 SQIVND (reference sequence). This CDR3 spans 15 amino acids. CDR3 bases: TGTGCCAGTAGTACGGACGGGACAGGGCTTAACGAGCAGTACTTC. Amino acids: CASSTDGTGLNEQYF.

This sequence joins TRBV7-9 and TRBJ1-1; D ambiguous. Germline V lookup: CDR1 SEHNR, CDR2 FQNEAQ (reference sequence). The CDR3 has 12 residues. V gave up 3 bases and J gave up 5 bases, with 7 bases separating them. The CDR3 protein is CASSFTATEAFF. CDR3 sequence (DNA): TGTGCCAGCAGCTTTACAGCGACTGAAGCTTTCTTT.

The chain is built from TRBV19 and TRBJ2-4, with D perhaps TRBD2 (5 bases). Germline CDR1 reads LNHDA; CDR2 reads SQIVND (reference sequence). V lost 3 bases and J 2 bases, leaving 11 bases between the germline ends. CDR3 length: 15 amino acids. The CDR3 here is CASSITRGTKNIQYF. In DNA form, the CDR3 reads TGTGCCAGTAGTATTACACGGGGAACCAAAAACATTCAGTACTTC.

This clone was seen just once. The chain links TRBV27 to TRBJ1-2; D gene ambiguous. Looked up from germline, CDR1 is MNHEY and CDR2 is SMNVEV (reference sequence). The CDR3 length is 15 residues. V lost 5 bases and J 2 bases, leaving 15 bases between the germline ends. As DNA, the CDR3 is TGTGCCAGCAGTCCCTATCTAGGCGCGAACTATGGCTACACCTTC. Translating it yields CASSPYLGANYGYTF.

The V call is TRBV7-3, the J call TRBJ2-1, with 8 bases lining up with TRBD2. The V and J ends lost 5 bases and 8 bases, in that order; junction bases with no gene match: 14. Germline values: CDR1 SGHTA, CDR2 FQGTGA. The CDR3 is 16 amino acids. CDR3 loop: CASSIAGTRNFDEQFF. The DNA for the CDR3 is TGTGCCAGCAGCATCGCCGGGACTAGAAATTTCGATGAGCAGTTCTTC.

This clone showed up just once. This chain connects TRBV5-1 to TRBJ2-3; D is possibly TRBD1 (6 bases). The length of the CDR3 is 13 residues. V was trimmed by 7 bases and J by 4 bases, leaving 13 bases between them. From germline, CDR1 is SGHRS and CDR2 YFSETQ. The CDR3 bases are TGCGCCAGCCGGACAGTGATGGCAGATACGCAGTATTTT. Translated: CASRTVMADTQYF.

The chain has TRBV5-1 and TRBJ2-6; D not certain. The length of the CDR3 is 14 residues. V lost 4 bases, J lost 2 bases, and 7 bases lay in between. Germline assignment: CDR1 SGHRS and CDR2 YFSETQ. CDR3 in amino acids: CASSPTAGANVLTF. The DNA of the CDR3 is TGCGCCAGCAGCCCGACCGCTGGGGCCAACGTCCTGACTTTC.

This rearrangement joins TRBV7-9 to TRBJ2-3; no firm D call. The CDR3 totals 15 residues. CDR1 SEHNR and CDR2 FQNEAQ come from the germline V gene (reference sequence). Between the trimmed V and J ends, which lost 4 bases and 0 bases, there was a span of 11 bases. The CDR3 protein is CASSSPFGSTDTQYF. CDR3 coding DNA: TGTGCCAGCAGCTCCCCGTTCGGTAGCACAGATACGCAGTATTTT.

The rearrangement uses TRBV4-1 and TRBJ2-3; 12 bases are shared with TRBD2. Trimming cost V 4 bases and J 2 bases; bases outside gene matches: 13. The CDR3 is 19 residues long. The germline CDR1 and CDR2 sequences are MGHRA and YSYEKL. In DNA, the CDR3 is TGCGCCAGCAGCCGCCGACTAGCGGGGGATCTTCTAATCACAGATACGCAGTATTTT. Translated, it gives CASSRRLAGDLLITDTQYF.

The CDR3 DNA sequence: TGTGCCAGCAGTCAGGACGTATATAGCAATCAGCCCCAGCATTTT. Translation: CASSQDVYSNQPQHF. This chain uses TRBV28 with TRBJ1-5, with unresolved D. Germline values: CDR1 MDHEN, CDR2 SYDVKM. The CDR3 is made up of 15 amino acids. The ends were cut back, 5 bases at V and 0 bases at J, with 11 bases in the middle.

For the CDR3, the DNA is TGCGCCAGCAGCCCCGGACTCTCTCCCGCCAATGAGCAGTTCTTC. Translation: CASSPGLSPANEQFF. V is TRBV5-1 and J is TRBJ2-1, with a possible D match to TRBD2 (5 bases). CDR3 size: 15 residues. Germline assignment: CDR1 SGHRS and CDR2 YFSETQ. Deletions cut 4 bases from V and 6 bases from J, with 17 bases between.

The chain links TRBV11-2 to TRBJ2-5; the match to TRBD2 covers 13 bases. The CDR3 runs to 17 residues. With V trimmed by 4 bases and J by 0 bases, 5 bases remained unmatched. Germline lookup yields CDR1 SGHAT and CDR2 FQNNGV. This chain's CDR3 is CASSSGTSGKNQETQYF. As DNA, the CDR3 is TGTGCCAGCAGCTCCGGGACTAGCGGGAAAAACCAAGAGACCCAGTACTTC.

The chain has TRBV7-2 and TRBJ2-2; TRBD2 matches at 12 bases. The CDR3 runs 16 residues. Germline loops: CDR1 SGHTA, CDR2 FQGNSA. After removal of 6 bases from V and 3 bases from J, the junction contained 5 bases not matched to a gene. Here the CDR3 reads CASRRTSGTYTGELFF. For the CDR3, the DNA is TGTGCCAGCAGGCGGACTAGCGGGACGTACACCGGGGAGCTGTTTTTT.